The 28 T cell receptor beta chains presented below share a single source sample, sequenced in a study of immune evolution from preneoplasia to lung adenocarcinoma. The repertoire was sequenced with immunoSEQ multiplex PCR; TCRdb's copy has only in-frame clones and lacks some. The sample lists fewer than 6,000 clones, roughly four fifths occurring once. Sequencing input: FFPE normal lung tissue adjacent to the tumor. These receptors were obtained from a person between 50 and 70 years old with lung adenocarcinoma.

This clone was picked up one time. CDR3 nucleotide sequence: TGCAGCGTTGGGGAGGGGGCTGGCACTGAAGCTTTCTTT. Protein sequence: CSVGEGAGTEAFF. The V gene is TRBV29-1, the J gene TRBJ1-1, with 7 bases lining up with TRBD1. Trimming cost V 4 bases and J 4 bases; bases outside gene matches: 6. Germline CDR1 is SQVTM and CDR2 is ANQGSEA. The CDR3 runs to 13 residues. The full variable domain, in which reference TRBV29-1 and TRBJ1-1 provide the parts outside the CDR3, is SAVISQKPSRDICQRGTSLTIQCQVDSQVTMMFWYRQQPGQSLTLIATANQGSEATYESGFVIDKFPISRPNLTFSTLTVSNMSPEDSSIYLCSVGEGAGTEAFFGQGTRLTVV.

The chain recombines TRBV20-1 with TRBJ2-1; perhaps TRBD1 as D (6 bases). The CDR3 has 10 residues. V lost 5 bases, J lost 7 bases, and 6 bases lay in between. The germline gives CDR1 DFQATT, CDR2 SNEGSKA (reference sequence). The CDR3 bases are TGCAGTGCTGGACAGAATGAGCAGTTCTTC. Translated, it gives CSAGQNEQFF.

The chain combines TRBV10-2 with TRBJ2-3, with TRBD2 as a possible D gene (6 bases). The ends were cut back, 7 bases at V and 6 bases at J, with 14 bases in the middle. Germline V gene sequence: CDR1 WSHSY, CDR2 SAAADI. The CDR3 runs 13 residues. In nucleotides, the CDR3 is TGCGCCAGCAAGGAGGGGATTGTGGATACGCAGTATTTT. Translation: CASKEGIVDTQYF.

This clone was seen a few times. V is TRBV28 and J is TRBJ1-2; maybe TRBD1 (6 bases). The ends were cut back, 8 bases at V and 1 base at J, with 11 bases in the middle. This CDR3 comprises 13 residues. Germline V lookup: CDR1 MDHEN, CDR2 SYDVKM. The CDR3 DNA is TGTGCCAGCTCCTGGGGGCGTAACTATGGCTACACCTTC. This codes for CASSWGRNYGYTF.

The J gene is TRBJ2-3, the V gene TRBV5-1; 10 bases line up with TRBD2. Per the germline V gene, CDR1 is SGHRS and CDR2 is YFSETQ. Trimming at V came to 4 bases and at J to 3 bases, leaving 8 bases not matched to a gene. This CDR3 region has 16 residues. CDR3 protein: CASSGSGRADTDTQYF. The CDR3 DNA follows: TGCGCCAGCAGCGGCAGCGGGAGGGCCGATACAGATACGCAGTATTTT.

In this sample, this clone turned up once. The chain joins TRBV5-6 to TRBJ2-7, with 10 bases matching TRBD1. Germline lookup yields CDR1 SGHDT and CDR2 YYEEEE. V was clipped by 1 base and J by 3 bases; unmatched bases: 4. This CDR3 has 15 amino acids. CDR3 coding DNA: TGTGCCAGCAGCTTGTTAGGACAGGGGGACTACGAGCAGTACTTC. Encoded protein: CASSLLGQGDYEQYF.

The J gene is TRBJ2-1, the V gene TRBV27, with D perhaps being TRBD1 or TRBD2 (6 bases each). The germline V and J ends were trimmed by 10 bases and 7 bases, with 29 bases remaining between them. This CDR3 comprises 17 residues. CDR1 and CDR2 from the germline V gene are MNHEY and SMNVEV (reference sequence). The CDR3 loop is CATSRGRLTSNVNEQFF. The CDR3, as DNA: TGTGCCACCAGCCGGGGGCGGCTGACCTCGAACGTAAATGAGCAGTTCTTC.

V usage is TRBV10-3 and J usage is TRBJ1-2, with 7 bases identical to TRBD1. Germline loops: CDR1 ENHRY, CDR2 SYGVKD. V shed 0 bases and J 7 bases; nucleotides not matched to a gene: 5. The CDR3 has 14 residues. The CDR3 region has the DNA TGTGCCATCAGTGAGTCGGGGACAGTTGTTGGCTACACCTTC. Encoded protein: CAISESGTVVGYTF.

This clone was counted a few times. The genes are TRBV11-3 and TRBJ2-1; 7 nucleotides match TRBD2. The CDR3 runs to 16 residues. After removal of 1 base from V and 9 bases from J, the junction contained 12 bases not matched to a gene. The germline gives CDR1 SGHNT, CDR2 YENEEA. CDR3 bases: TGTGCCAGCAGCTTAGCGCCGGTAGCGGGTCTTTCTGAGCAGTTCTTC. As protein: CASSLAPVAGLSEQFF.

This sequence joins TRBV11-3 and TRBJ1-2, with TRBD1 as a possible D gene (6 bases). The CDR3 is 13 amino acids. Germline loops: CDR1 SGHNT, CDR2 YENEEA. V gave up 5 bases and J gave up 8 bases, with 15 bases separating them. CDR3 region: CASSPPEGVGYTF. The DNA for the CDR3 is TGTGCCAGCAGCCCTCCGGAGGGGGTCGGCTACACCTTC.

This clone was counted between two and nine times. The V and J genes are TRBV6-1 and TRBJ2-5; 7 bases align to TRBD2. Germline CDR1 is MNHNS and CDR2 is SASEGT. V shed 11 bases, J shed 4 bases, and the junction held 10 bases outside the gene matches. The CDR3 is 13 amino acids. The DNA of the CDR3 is TGTGCCCAAGGTTTGGGCGGGAGAGAGACCCAGTACTTC. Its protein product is CAQGLGGRETQYF.

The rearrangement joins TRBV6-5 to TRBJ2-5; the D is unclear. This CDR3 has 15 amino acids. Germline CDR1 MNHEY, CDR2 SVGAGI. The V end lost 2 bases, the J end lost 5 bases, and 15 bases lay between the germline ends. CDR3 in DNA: TGTGCCAGCAGTTACCTCCTAGGGTCTGGGGAGACCCAGTACTTC. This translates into CASSYLLGSGETQYF.

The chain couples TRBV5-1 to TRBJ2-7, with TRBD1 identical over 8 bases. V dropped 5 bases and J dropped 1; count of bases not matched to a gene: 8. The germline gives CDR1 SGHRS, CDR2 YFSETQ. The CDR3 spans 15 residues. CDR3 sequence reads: CASRLGQGWSYEQYF. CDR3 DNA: TGCGCCAGCAGACTTGGACAGGGCTGGTCCTACGAGCAGTACTTC.

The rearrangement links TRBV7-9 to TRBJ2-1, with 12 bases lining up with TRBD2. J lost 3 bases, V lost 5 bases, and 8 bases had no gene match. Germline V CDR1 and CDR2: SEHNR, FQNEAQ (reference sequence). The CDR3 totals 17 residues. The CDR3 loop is CASSPGLAGPIYNEQFF. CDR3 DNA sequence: TGTGCCAGCAGCCCCGGACTAGCGGGACCGATCTACAATGAGCAGTTCTTC. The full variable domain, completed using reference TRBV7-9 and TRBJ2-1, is DTGVSQNPRHKITKRGQNVTFRCDPISEHNRLYWYRQTLGQGPEFLTYFQNEAQLEKSRLLSDRFSAERPKGSFSTLEIQRTEQGDSAMYLCASSPGLAGPIYNEQFFGPGTRLTVL.

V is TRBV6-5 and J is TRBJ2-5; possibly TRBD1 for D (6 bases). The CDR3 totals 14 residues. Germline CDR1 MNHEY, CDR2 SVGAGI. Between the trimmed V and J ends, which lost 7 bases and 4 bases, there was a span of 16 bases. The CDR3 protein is CASTQGTSRETQYF. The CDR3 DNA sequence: TGTGCCAGCACCCAGGGGACGTCGAGAGAGACCCAGTACTTC.

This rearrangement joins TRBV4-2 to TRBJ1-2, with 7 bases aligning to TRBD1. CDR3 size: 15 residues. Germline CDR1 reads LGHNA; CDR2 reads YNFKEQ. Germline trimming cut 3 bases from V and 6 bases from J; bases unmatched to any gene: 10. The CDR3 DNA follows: TGTGCCAGCAGCCAGGAATTGACAGGGAGGGATGGCTACACCTTC. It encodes CASSQELTGRDGYTF.

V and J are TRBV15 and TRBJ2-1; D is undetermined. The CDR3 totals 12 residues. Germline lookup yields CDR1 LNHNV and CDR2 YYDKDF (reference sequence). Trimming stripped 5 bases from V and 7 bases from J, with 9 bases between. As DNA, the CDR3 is TGTGCCACCAGCCCCCCCGGGAATGAGCAGTTCTTC. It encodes CATSPPGNEQFF.

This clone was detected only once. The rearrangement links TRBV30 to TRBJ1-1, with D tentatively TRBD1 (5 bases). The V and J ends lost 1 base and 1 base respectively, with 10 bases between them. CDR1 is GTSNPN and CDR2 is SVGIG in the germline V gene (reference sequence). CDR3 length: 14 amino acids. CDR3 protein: CAWSDRQRNTEAFF. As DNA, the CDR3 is TGTGCCTGGAGTGATCGACAGCGGAACACTGAAGCTTTCTTT.

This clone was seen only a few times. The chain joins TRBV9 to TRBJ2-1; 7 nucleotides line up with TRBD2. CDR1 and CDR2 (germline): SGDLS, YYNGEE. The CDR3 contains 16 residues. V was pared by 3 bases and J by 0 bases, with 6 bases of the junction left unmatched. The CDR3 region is CASSGGSSGSYNEQFF. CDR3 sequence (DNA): TGTGCCAGCAGCGGCGGGAGCAGCGGCTCCTACAATGAGCAGTTCTTC.

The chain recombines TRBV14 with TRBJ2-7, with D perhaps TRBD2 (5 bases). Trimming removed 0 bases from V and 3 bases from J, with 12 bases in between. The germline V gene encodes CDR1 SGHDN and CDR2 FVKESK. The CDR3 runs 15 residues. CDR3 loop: CASSQDPRGYYEQYF. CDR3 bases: TGTGCCAGCAGCCAAGATCCTCGGGGTTACTACGAGCAGTACTTC.

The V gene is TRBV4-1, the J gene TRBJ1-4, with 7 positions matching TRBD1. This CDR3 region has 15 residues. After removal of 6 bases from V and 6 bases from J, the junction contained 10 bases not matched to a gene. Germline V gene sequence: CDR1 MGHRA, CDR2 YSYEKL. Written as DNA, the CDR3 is TGCGCCAGCAGTGCCAAAGACAGGGTGGATGAAAAACTGTTTTTT. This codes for CASSAKDRVDEKLFF.

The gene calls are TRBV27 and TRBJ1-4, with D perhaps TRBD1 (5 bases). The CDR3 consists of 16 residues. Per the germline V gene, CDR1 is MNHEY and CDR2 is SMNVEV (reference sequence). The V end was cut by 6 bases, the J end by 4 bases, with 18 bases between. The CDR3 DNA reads TGTGCCAGCAGGGCCCTCAGGGTGGGGGATAATGAAAAACTGTTTTTT. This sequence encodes CASRALRVGDNEKLFF.

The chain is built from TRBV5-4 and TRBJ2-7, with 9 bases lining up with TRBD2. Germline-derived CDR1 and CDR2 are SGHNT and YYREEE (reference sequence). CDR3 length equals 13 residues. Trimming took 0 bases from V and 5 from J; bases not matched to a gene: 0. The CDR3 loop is CASSLEREDEQYF. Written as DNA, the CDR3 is TGTGCCAGCAGCTTGGAGCGGGAGGACGAGCAGTACTTC.

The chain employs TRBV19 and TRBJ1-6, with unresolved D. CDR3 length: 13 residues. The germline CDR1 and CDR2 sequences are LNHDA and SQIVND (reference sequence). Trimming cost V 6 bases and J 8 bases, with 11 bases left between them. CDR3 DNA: TGTGCCAGTAGCGTATACTGGTATTCACCCCTCCACTTT. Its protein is CASSVYWYSPLHF.

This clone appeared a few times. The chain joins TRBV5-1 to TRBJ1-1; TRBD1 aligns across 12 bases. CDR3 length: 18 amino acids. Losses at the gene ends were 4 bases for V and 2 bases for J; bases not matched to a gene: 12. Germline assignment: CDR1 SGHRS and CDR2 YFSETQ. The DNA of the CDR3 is TGCGCCAGCAGCCGGGGGGACAGGGGGCGAAATCTAAACACTGAAGCTTTCTTT. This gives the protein CASSRGDRGRNLNTEAFF.

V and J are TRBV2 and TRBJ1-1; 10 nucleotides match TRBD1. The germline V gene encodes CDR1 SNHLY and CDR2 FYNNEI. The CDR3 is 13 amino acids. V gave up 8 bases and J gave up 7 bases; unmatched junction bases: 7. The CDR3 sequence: CASRDRGYSEAFF. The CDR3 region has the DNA TGTGCCAGCCGGGACAGGGGATATAGTGAAGCTTTCTTT.

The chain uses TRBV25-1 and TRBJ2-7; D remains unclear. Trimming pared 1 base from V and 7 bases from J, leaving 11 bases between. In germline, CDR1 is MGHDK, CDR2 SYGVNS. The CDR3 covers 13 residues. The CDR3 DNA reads TGTGCCAGCAGTGAATCCGGTTGGGCAGAGCAGTACTTC. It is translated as CASSESGWAEQYF.

The CDR3 nucleotides read TGTGCCAGCAGCCCCCGACAGGGGGCTAACTATGGCTACACCTTC. It is translated as CASSPRQGANYGYTF. The chain links TRBV7-8 to TRBJ1-2, with 9 bases that match TRBD1. V gave up 5 bases and J gave up 0 bases; unmatched junction bases: 4. This CDR3 comprises 15 residues. In germline, CDR1 is SGHVS, CDR2 FQNEAQ.